Sequencing of this TCR beta chain was carried out in a study of response to subunit inactivated influenza vaccine. Study-wide findings and caveats: Authors suggested few new T cells are recruited by each seasonal influenza vaccination.

TCRdb reprocessed the RT-PCR reads with MiXCR, giving one entry per CDR3 protein. The sample has around 760,000 distinct CDR3 sequences, approximately 15% seen once. This clonotype was seen a few times. The antigen is not known. The TCR comes from a man aged 45-60 years who received an inactivated influenza vaccine. The sequences come from PBMCs from blood, collected less than 15 days before vaccination.

CDR3 nucleotide sequence: TGTGCCAGCAGCGAACTAGCGGACCAAGAGACCCAGTACTTC. Protein: CASSELADQETQYF. V and J are TRBV28 and TRBJ2-5, with 8 bases fitting TRBD2. V gave up 6 bases and J gave up 0 bases; unmatched junction bases: 3. Germline V CDR1 and CDR2: MDHEN, SYDVKM. CDR3 size: 14 residues. Full variable domain (missing parts from reference TRBV28 and TRBJ2-5): DVKVTQSSRYLVKRTGEKVFLECVQDMDHENMFWYRQDPGLGLRLIYFSYDVKMKEKGDIPEGYSVSREKKERFSLILESASTNQTSMYLCASSELADQETQYFGPGTRLLVL.